One sample yielded the 9 T cell receptor beta chains listed below, sequenced in a study of T and B cells in COVID-19 patients. Each TRB amplification used roughly 250-550 ng of genomic DNA from blood. BIOMED2 TRB-A/B primer pools were used in multiplex TRB PCR. TCRdb used MiXCR to reprocess the multiplex PCR reads, holding one entry per CDR3 protein. The table shows over 10,000 distinct CDR3 sequences, with about 25% occurring only once. Sequenced: blood. Every receptor here comes from a human donor who had recovered from COVID-19.

Points on this clonotype: A single base separates this from a much larger clone, so it may be a read error. The rearrangement links TRBV27 to TRBJ2-1; D may be TRBD1 (7 bases). Germline V gene lookup returns CDR1 MNHEY and CDR2 SMNVEV (reference sequence). The CDR3 consists of 17 residues. CDR3 protein: CASSLSGDSPPGDEQSF. In DNA, the CDR3 is TGTGCCAGCAGTTTATCGGGGGACAGTCCGCCGGGGGATGAGCAGTCCTTC.

The sample holds many counts of this clonotype. The genes are TRBV6-1 and TRBJ2-2; D gene unclear. Germline V gene data show CDR1 as MNHNS and CDR2 as SASEGT. The CDR3 is made up of 15 amino acids. Between the trimmed V and J ends, which lost 5 bases and 6 bases, there was a span of 16 bases. DNA of the CDR3: TGTGCCAGCAGTCTTTTTCGACAAAGACCCGGGGAGCTGTTTTTT. Translating it yields CASSLFRQRPGELFF.

This clonotype counts as medium-sized. The V call is TRBV6-1, the J call TRBJ2-1; D remains unclear. The germline V and J ends were trimmed by 2 bases and 9 bases, with 14 bases remaining between them. The CDR3 runs 14 residues. Germline loops: CDR1 MNHNS, CDR2 SASEGT. The CDR3 DNA sequence: TGTGCCAGCAGTGAAAATAGTGGCCTGGGTGAGCAGTTCTTC. It translates to CASSENSGLGEQFF.

CDR3 nucleotide sequence: TGCAGCGTTGCGGGGACAGGGAACTATGGCTACACCTTC. Amino acids: CSVAGTGNYGYTF. The rearrangement links TRBV29-1 to TRBJ1-2, with TRBD1 matching over 9 bases. The ends lost 4 bases at V and 2 bases at J; junction bases unmatched: 2. The CDR3 runs to 13 residues. Per the germline V gene, CDR1 is SQVTM and CDR2 is ANQGSEA. The full variable domain, in which reference TRBV29-1 and TRBJ1-2 provide the parts outside the CDR3, is SAVISQKPSRDICQRGTSLTIQCQVDSQVTMMFWYRQQPGQSLTLIATANQGSEATYESGFVIDKFPISRPNLTFSTLTVSNMSPEDSSIYLCSVAGTGNYGYTFGSGTRLTVV.

This clonotype has ten or more counts. The V call is TRBV27, the J call TRBJ2-6; 8 bases line up with TRBD1. CDR1 is MNHEY and CDR2 is SMNVEV in the germline V gene (reference sequence). The CDR3 sequence is 15 residues long. V shed 4 bases and J 2 bases; nucleotides not matched to a gene: 1. CDR3 bases: TGTGCCAGCAGTTCACAGGGGGCTGGGGCCAACGTCCTGACTTTC. Amino acid sequence: CASSSQGAGANVLTF.

As to this clonotype: A much larger clone sits a single nucleotide away, making a read error possible. This chain uses TRBV6-1 with TRBJ2-5, with D tentatively TRBD1 (6 bases). Between the trimmed V and J ends, which lost 3 bases and 5 bases, there was a span of 16 bases. CDR1 is MNHNS and CDR2 is SASEGT in the germline V gene. The length of the CDR3 is 15 residues. The CDR3 DNA sequence: TGTGCCAGCAGTGATGTCCACAGGGCGCTGGAGACCCAGTACTTC. It is translated as CASSDVHRALETQYF.

There are a few counts of this clonotype. The rearrangement links TRBV5-1 to TRBJ2-7, with 7 bases matching TRBD1. Germline V gene sequence: CDR1 SGHRS, CDR2 YFSETQ. The J segment lost 5 bases and the V segment lost 0 bases, leaving 5 bases of the junction unmatched. The CDR3 runs 14 residues. DNA for the CDR3: TGCGCCAGCAGCTTGGGACAGGGTCTTCACGAGCAGTACTTC. It codes for CASSLGQGLHEQYF.

This clonotype has just a few counts. CDR3 nucleotides: TGTGCCAGCAGTTCAGGGTCCTCCGGAGATACGCAGTATTTT. Encoded protein: CASSSGSSGDTQYF. This chain joins TRBV12-3 or TRBV12-4 and TRBJ2-3, with a possible D match to TRBD1 (5 bases). The CDR3 spans 14 residues. Trimming shortened V by 4 bases and J by 5 bases, and 13 bases separated the two germline ends.

This clonotype is judged medium-sized. CDR3: CASSIGGRPRELFF. In DNA form, the CDR3 reads TGTGCCAGTAGTATCGGGGGACGTCCCCGGGAGCTGTTTTTT. The rearrangement links TRBV19 to TRBJ2-2, with D maybe TRBD2 (6 bases). Germline V gene lookup returns CDR1 LNHDA and CDR2 SQIVND (reference sequence). Trimming pared 3 bases from V and 9 bases from J, leaving 14 bases between. The CDR3 is 14 residues long.